This T cell receptor beta chain was retrieved from a study of cytomegalovirus exposure and HLA in healthy donors. Notes on this clone: This CDR3 is also generated by other DNA sequences in the sample.

The PCR had 60 Vbeta and 13 Jbeta primers. Data came from immunoSEQ multiplex PCR; TCRdb stores just in-frame clones and leaves some out. The data show around 100,000 clones, approximately 81% seen once. The CDR3 sequence is 15 residues long. The V gene's germline CDR1 is SEHNR and CDR2 FQNEAQ (reference sequence). V was pared by 4 bases and J by 5 bases, with 17 bases between. The V call is TRBV7-9, the J call TRBJ2-5; D perhaps matches TRBD2 (5 bases). Sequencing input: PBMCs. This clonotype was obtained from an older woman in good health and CMV-seropositive. Here the CDR3 reads CASSSRITGSETQYF. As DNA, the CDR3 is TGTGCCAGCAGCTCGCGGATCACGGGGAGTGAGACCCAGTACTTC.